Reported below is one TCR beta chain. Germline CDR1 reads KGHDR; CDR2 reads SFDVKD. J was trimmed by 3 bases and V by 4 bases; bases with no gene match: 8. The CDR3 covers 16 residues. Patients sequenced had flow cytometry evidence of CD8+CD57+ cell expansion. The data were taken from a study of CD8+CD57+ T cells in acquired aplastic anemia. Genomic DNA, serving as template, underwent TCR beta VDJ and CDR3 profiling. TCRdb reprocessed the reads via MiXCR and lists one record per CDR3 protein. The sample yields about 58,000 distinct CDR3 sequences, roughly three fifths seen once. This sequence originates from a human donor with aplastic anemia. The chain employs TRBV24-1 and TRBJ1-5; 7 bases align to TRBD1. The source material was sorted CD4+, CD8+, or CD8+CD57+ T cells (not recorded which) from PBMCs. In nucleotides, the CDR3 is TGTGCCACCAGTGACTCGGGACAGCAAAACAATCAGCCCCAGCATTTT. This translates into CATSDSGQQNNQPQHF.